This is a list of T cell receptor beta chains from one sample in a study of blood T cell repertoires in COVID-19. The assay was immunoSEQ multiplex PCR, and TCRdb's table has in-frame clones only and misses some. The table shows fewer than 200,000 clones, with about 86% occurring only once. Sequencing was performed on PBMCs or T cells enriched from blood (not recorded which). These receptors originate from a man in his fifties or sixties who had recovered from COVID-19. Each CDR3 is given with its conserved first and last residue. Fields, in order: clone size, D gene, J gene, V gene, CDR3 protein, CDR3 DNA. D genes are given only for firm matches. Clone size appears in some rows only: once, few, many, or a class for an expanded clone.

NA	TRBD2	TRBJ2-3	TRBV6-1	CASSDRVAGGPRATQYF	TGTGCCAGCAGTGACCGGGTAGCGGGGGGCCCAAGGGCTACGCAGTATTTT
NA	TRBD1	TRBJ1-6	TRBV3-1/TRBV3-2	CASSQETGVSPLHF	TGTGCCAGCAGCCAAGAGACAGGGGTTTCACCCCTCCACTTT
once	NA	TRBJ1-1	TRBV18	CASSLDRVNTEAFF	TGTGCCAGCTCACTTGACAGAGTGAACACTGAAGCTTTCTTT
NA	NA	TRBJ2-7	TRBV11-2	CASSPDSRSYEQYF	TGTGCCAGCAGCCCCGACAGCCGCTCCTACGAGCAGTACTTC
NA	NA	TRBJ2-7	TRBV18	CASSLPGHPSSYEQYF	TGTGCCAGCTCACTGCCGGGACATCCGAGCTCCTACGAGCAGTACTTC
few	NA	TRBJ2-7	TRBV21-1	CASTPDRDYRGEQYF	TGTGCCAGCACCCCTGACCGGGACTATCGAGGGGAGCAGTACTTC
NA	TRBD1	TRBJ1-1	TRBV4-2	CASSQRQGDEAFF	TGTGCCAGCAGCCAAAGACAGGGCGATGAAGCTTTCTTT
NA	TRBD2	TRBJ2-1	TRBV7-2	CASRGGTRSPYNEQFF	TGTGCCAGCAGGGGGGGGACGAGGTCTCCCTACAATGAGCAGTTCTTC
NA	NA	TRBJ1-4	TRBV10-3	CAISVRSNEKLFF	TGTGCCATCAGTGTCAGAAGTAATGAAAAACTGTTTTTT
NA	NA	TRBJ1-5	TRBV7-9	CASSRDIAPQHF	TGTGCCAGCAGCCGGGACATTGCGCCCCAGCATTTT
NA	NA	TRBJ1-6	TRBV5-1	CASAPDGGFSLHF	TGCGCCAGCGCCCCCGACGGGGGTTTTTCCCTCCACTTT
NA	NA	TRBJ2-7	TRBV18	CASSRGTNAYEQYF	TGTGCCAGCTCACGAGGAACAAACGCCTACGAGCAGTACTTC
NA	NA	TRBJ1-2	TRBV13	CASSLSGHLGGYTF	TGTGCCAGCAGCTTAAGCGGCCACTTGGGTGGCTACACCTTC
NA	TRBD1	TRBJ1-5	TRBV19	CASSGQGRQPQHF	TGTGCCAGTAGCGGACAGGGCCGACAGCCCCAGCATTTT
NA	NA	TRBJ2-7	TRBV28	CASSSTFYPPYEQYF	TGTGCCAGCAGTTCTACCTTCTACCCGCCCTACGAGCAGTACTTC
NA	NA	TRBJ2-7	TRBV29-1	CSVEDDTYEQYF	TGCAGCGTTGAAGATGACACCTACGAGCAGTACTTC
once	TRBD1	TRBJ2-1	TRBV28	CASSLGGQSSYNEQFF	TGTGCCAGCAGTTTAGGGGGACAGAGCTCCTACAATGAGCAGTTCTTC
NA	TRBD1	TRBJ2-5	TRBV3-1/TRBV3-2	CASSPGTGVSETQYF	TGTGCCAGCAGCCCCGGGACAGGGGTTTCAGAGACCCAGTACTTC
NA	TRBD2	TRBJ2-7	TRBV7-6	CASSLAGAQSNYEQYF	TGTGCCAGCAGCTTGGCGGGAGCCCAAAGCAACTACGAGCAGTACTTC
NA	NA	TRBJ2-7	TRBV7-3	CASSPSSGSYEQYF	TGTGCCAGCAGCCCCTCCAGCGGGTCCTACGAGCAGTACTTC
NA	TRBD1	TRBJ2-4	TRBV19	CASSPSTGQNIQYF	TGTGCCAGTAGTCCTTCGACAGGGCAGAACATTCAGTACTTC